This entry lists 26 T cell receptor beta chains sequenced from one sample in a study of PD-1 blockade in classical Hodgkin lymphoma. TCRdb keeps only in-frame clones here, not all; method: immunoSEQ multiplex PCR. The sample holds about 90,000 clones; approximately 83% are singletons and the top ten take more than 15%. Indicated time point: cycle 4 day 1 (C4D1), after less than seven weeks of nivolumab. Relapse after autologous stem cell transplantation occurred in every patient, and brentuximab vedotin exposure varied. The sequencing here drew on peripheral blood mononuclear cells (PBMCs), taken before the fourth cycle of nivolumab. These receptors all come from a human donor with classical Hodgkin lymphoma.

The chain links TRBV4-1 to TRBJ2-3; TRBD2 agrees at 9 bases. This CDR3 is 16 amino acids long. Germline CDR1 is MGHRA and CDR2 is YSYEKL. With 4 bases clipped from V and 8 bases from J, the junction kept 13 bases outside the gene matches. CDR3 DNA: TGCGCCAGCAGCCCCCCCGGGGCGGGAGGGGTTGGTACGCAGTATTTT. Translating gives CASSPPGAGGVGTQYF.

The chain carries TRBV9 and TRBJ2-2; D may be TRBD2 (6 bases). Germline V gene sequence: CDR1 SGDLS, CDR2 YYNGEE. With 0 bases removed from V and 6 bases from J, the gap between germline ends came to 12 bases. CDR3 length equals 15 residues. Written as DNA, the CDR3 is TGTGCCAGCAGCGTAGTGCTAGGAGGGGCCGGGGAGCTGTTTTTT. Translated: CASSVVLGGAGELFF.

The chain has TRBV4-2 and TRBJ2-1, with a possible D match to TRBD1 (6 bases). CDR3 size: 14 residues. CDR1 is LGHNA and CDR2 is YNFKEQ in the germline V gene. V was trimmed by 2 bases and J by 4 bases, leaving 9 bases between them. CDR3 sequence reads: CASSQTTGYNEQFF. The CDR3 DNA reads TGTGCCAGCAGCCAAACCACAGGGTACAATGAGCAGTTCTTC.

This clone was seen once. The rearrangement uses TRBV5-1 and TRBJ2-7; D remains unclear. V lost 0 bases, J lost 0 bases, and 10 bases lay in between. CDR1 is SGHRS, CDR2 YFSETQ, per germline. This CDR3 region has 15 residues. The CDR3 protein is CASSLAVQSSYEQYF. The CDR3 region has the DNA TGCGCCAGCAGCTTGGCCGTACAGAGCTCCTACGAGCAGTACTTC.

The chain is built from TRBV9 and TRBJ1-2; 7 bases are shared with TRBD1. Germline V CDR1 and CDR2: SGDLS, YYNGEE. The CDR3 runs 14 residues. With 3 bases clipped from V and 8 bases from J, the junction kept 10 bases outside the gene matches. CDR3 DNA: TGTGCCAGCAGCGCCGCCGCAACAGGGGTCGGCTACACCTTC. Residues: CASSAAATGVGYTF.

The genes are TRBV7-2 and TRBJ1-2; D unresolved. With 0 bases removed from V and 2 bases from J, the gap between germline ends came to 4 bases. Germline-derived CDR1 and CDR2 are SGHTA and FQGNSA. This CDR3 region has 13 residues. The CDR3 protein is CASSLAPNYGYTF. DNA for the CDR3: TGTGCCAGCAGCTTAGCACCCAACTATGGCTACACCTTC.

V and J are TRBV10-2 and TRBJ1-5, with a possible D match to TRBD1 (6 bases). The germline V gene encodes CDR1 WSHSY and CDR2 SAAADI. The CDR3 runs 14 residues. Trimming took 2 bases from V and 4 from J, leaving 9 bases between them. The CDR3 nucleotides are TGCGCCAGCAGTGAGATGGGGGCAAATCAGCCCCAGCATTTT. It translates to CASSEMGANQPQHF.

V is TRBV7-2 and J is TRBJ2-5; D ambiguous. This CDR3 has 12 residues. V gave up 5 bases and J gave up 5 bases, with 9 bases separating them. The germline V gene encodes CDR1 SGHTA and CDR2 FQGNSA. CDR3 protein: CASSVTPETQYF. CDR3 coding DNA: TGTGCCAGCAGCGTAACCCCCGAGACCCAGTACTTC. Combining the CDR3 with reference TRBV7-2 and TRBJ2-5 gives the whole variable domain GAGVSQSPSNKVTEKGKDVELRCDPISGHTALYWYRQSLGQGLEFLIYFQGNSAPDKSGLPSDRFSAERTGGSVSTLTIQRTQQEDSAVYLCASSVTPETQYFGPGTRLLVL.

This chain joins TRBV7-2 and TRBJ2-2; D uncertain. CDR3 length equals 13 residues. V gave up 2 bases and J gave up 6 bases, with 7 bases separating them. Looked up from germline, CDR1 is SGHTA and CDR2 is FQGNSA. This CDR3 is CASSLIQSGELFF. In DNA, the CDR3 is TGTGCCAGCAGCTTAATCCAATCCGGGGAGCTGTTTTTT. Combining the CDR3 with reference TRBV7-2 and TRBJ2-2 gives the whole variable domain GAGVSQSPSNKVTEKGKDVELRCDPISGHTALYWYRQSLGQGLEFLIYFQGNSAPDKSGLPSDRFSAERTGGSVSTLTIQRTQQEDSAVYLCASSLIQSGELFFGEGSRLTVL.

This clone was detected only a few times. The V and J genes are TRBV5-1 and TRBJ2-1; 7 bases agree with TRBD2. In germline, CDR1 is SGHRS, CDR2 YFSETQ. Unmatched junction bases numbered 2, after V lost 2 bases and J lost 0 bases. The CDR3 runs 15 residues. CDR3 nucleotide sequence: TGCGCCAGCAGCTTTTCGGGAGGCTCCTACAATGAGCAGTTCTTC. Amino acid sequence: CASSFSGGSYNEQFF.

This sequence joins TRBV7-2 and TRBJ2-1; 16 bases fit TRBD2. The CDR3 totals 15 residues. CDR1 SGHTA and CDR2 FQGNSA come from the germline V gene. The J segment lost 12 bases and the V segment lost 1 base, leaving 3 bases of the junction unmatched. CDR3 sequence reads: CASSLGGLAGGVQFF. The CDR3 nucleotides read TGTGCCAGCAGCTTAGGGGGACTAGCGGGAGGGGTGCAGTTCTTC.

This sequence joins TRBV5-4 and TRBJ2-5; the D is unclear. This CDR3 comprises 13 residues. Germline V gives CDR1 SGHNT, CDR2 YYREEE (reference sequence). The ends were cut back, 1 base at V and 0 bases at J, with 4 bases in the middle. DNA of the CDR3: TGTGCCAGCAGCTTGTCTTACCAAGAGACCCAGTACTTC. Its translation: CASSLSYQETQYF.

The chain employs TRBV15 and TRBJ1-1; D is undetermined. Germline values: CDR1 LNHNV, CDR2 YYDKDF (reference sequence). This CDR3 comprises 15 residues. V lost 5 bases and J lost 1, with 14 bases in between. CDR3 residues: CATSPARSGNTEAFF. CDR3 DNA: TGTGCCACCAGCCCCGCGAGATCAGGGAACACTGAAGCTTTCTTT.

The chain uses TRBV19 and TRBJ1-4; TRBD1 agrees at 8 bases. With V trimmed by 5 bases and J by 5 bases, 4 bases remained unmatched. CDR3 length: 14 residues. CDR1 and CDR2 (germline): LNHDA, SQIVND (reference sequence). The CDR3 spells CASSYGQGNEKLFF. The CDR3 bases are TGTGCCAGTAGTTACGGACAGGGAAATGAAAAACTGTTTTTT. Full variable domain (remainder filled in from reference TRBV19 and TRBJ1-4): DGGITQSPKYLFRKEGQNVTLSCEQNLNHDAMYWYRQDPGQGLRLIYYSQIVNDFQKGDIAEGYSVSREKKESFPLTVTSAQKNPTAFYLCASSYGQGNEKLFFGSGTQLSVL.

The V and J genes are TRBV19 and TRBJ1-5; D is unresolved. Germline assignment: CDR1 LNHDA and CDR2 SQIVND (reference sequence). The CDR3 is 16 residues long. Trimming stripped 3 bases from V and 0 bases from J, with 12 bases between. In DNA, the CDR3 is TGTGCCAGTAGTATGGGTTCAGCGTATAGCAATCAGCCCCAGCATTTT. The encoded protein is CASSMGSAYSNQPQHF.

This chain joins TRBV6-6 and TRBJ2-1; maybe TRBD2 (5 bases). Trimming took off 0 bases at V and 9 bases at J, with 6 bases between the two ends. Germline values: CDR1 MNHNY, CDR2 SVGAGI (reference sequence). CDR3 length: 12 residues. The CDR3 loop reads CASSYSEGEQFF. The DNA for the CDR3 is TGTGCCAGCAGTTACTCAGAGGGTGAGCAGTTCTTC.

This chain connects TRBV5-1 to TRBJ2-2, with D possibly matching TRBD1 (6 bases). Germline CDR1 reads SGHRS; CDR2 reads YFSETQ. Trimming took off 3 bases at V and 2 bases at J, with 17 bases between the two ends. This CDR3 has 17 amino acids. CDR3 amino acids: CASSSDPGQRNTGELFF. For the CDR3, the DNA is TGCGCCAGCAGCTCTGATCCGGGACAACGTAACACCGGGGAGCTGTTTTTT.

V usage is TRBV29-1 and J usage is TRBJ1-1; 8 bases agree with TRBD1. The CDR3 has 16 amino acids. V trimming: 7 bases; J trimming: 0 bases; junction bases outside the gene matches: 13. Germline CDR1 is SQVTM and CDR2 is ANQGSEA. CDR3 loop: CSAVTRTGPMNTEAFF. CDR3 coding DNA: TGCAGCGCCGTGACAAGGACAGGGCCAATGAACACTGAAGCTTTCTTT. The whole variable domain, filled in from reference TRBV29-1 and TRBJ1-1, reads SAVISQKPSRDICQRGTSLTIQCQVDSQVTMMFWYRQQPGQSLTLIATANQGSEATYESGFVIDKFPISRPNLTFSTLTVSNMSPEDSSIYLCSAVTRTGPMNTEAFFGQGTRLTVV.

The count of this clone is one. This chain links TRBV6-5 with TRBJ2-1, with TRBD2 identical over 7 bases. V dropped 7 bases and J dropped 4; count of bases not matched to a gene: 10. The CDR3 has 15 residues. CDR1 MNHEY and CDR2 SVGAGI come from the germline V gene. As DNA, the CDR3 is TGTGCCAGCACCTTGGGGGGGGGATTTTACAATGAGCAGTTCTTC. It yields the protein CASTLGGGFYNEQFF.

This clone was observed a single time. The V call is TRBV19, the J call TRBJ2-7, with TRBD1 matching 7 bases. There are 14 residues in the CDR3. From germline, CDR1 is LNHDA and CDR2 SQIVND (reference sequence). V lost 5 bases to trimming and J lost 4 bases; unmatched junction nucleotides: 8. CDR3 region: CASSPRDSSYEQYF. CDR3 DNA sequence: TGTGCCAGTAGTCCTCGGGACAGCTCTTACGAGCAGTACTTC.

This chain links TRBV28 with TRBJ2-3, with 7 bases fitting TRBD2. The length of the CDR3 is 15 residues. Germline V CDR1 and CDR2: MDHEN, SYDVKM. V lost 1 base and J lost 7; bases outside the gene matches: 8. CDR3 DNA: TGTGCCAGCAGTTTATTAGGCGGGAGTTTAAATACGCAGTATTTT. This sequence encodes CASSLLGGSLNTQYF. Complete variable domain (other parts from reference TRBV28 and TRBJ2-3): DVKVTQSSRYLVKRTGEKVFLECVQDMDHENMFWYRQDPGLGLRLIYFSYDVKMKEKGDIPEGYSVSREKKERFSLILESASTNQTSMYLCASSLLGGSLNTQYFGPGTRLTVL.

The DNA for the CDR3 is TGTGCCAGCAGTTGGACTAGTCCCTATGAGCAGTTCTTC. Its translation is CASSWTSPYEQFF. The chain couples TRBV2 to TRBJ2-1, with TRBD2 matching 7 bases. With 5 bases clipped from V and 8 bases from J, the junction kept 6 bases outside the gene matches. CDR1 and CDR2 (germline): SNHLY, FYNNEI. This CDR3 region has 13 residues.

The rearrangement uses TRBV7-8 and TRBJ2-5; 9 bases fit TRBD1. V dropped 7 bases and J dropped 0; count of bases not matched to a gene: 12. This CDR3 is built from 17 residues. Germline V gives CDR1 SGHVS, CDR2 FQNEAQ. CDR3 bases: TGTGCCAGCACGACCGGACAGGGGTTGATAGACCAAGAGACCCAGTACTTC. Translating it yields CASTTGQGLIDQETQYF.

This chain uses TRBV5-8 with TRBJ2-7; D not resolved. CDR3 length: 14 amino acids. Germline CDR1 and CDR2: SGHTS and YDEGEE. V was clipped by 5 bases and J by 1 base, with 13 bases between them. The CDR3 region has the DNA TGTGCCAGCAGGCCCGGAACTGGGTCCTACGAGCAGTACTTC. This gives the protein CASRPGTGSYEQYF.

This clone occurred once. The genes are TRBV6-1 and TRBJ2-7, with D maybe TRBD1 (5 bases). V lost 1 base and J lost 5, with 30 bases in between. Germline V lookup: CDR1 MNHNS, CDR2 SASEGT. CDR3 length: 20 amino acids. CDR3 region: CASSEGPPGGVGQGSNEQYF. The CDR3 DNA is TGTGCCAGCAGTGAAGGGCCCCCCGGTGGCGTGGGTCAGGGTTCCAACGAGCAGTACTTC.

A note on this clone: The identical CDR3 is also encoded by other nucleotide sequences in the sample. The chain joins TRBV28 to TRBJ1-2, with 12 positions matching TRBD1. CDR1 MDHEN and CDR2 SYDVKM come from the germline V gene. The V and J ends lost 3 bases and 8 bases, in that order; junction bases with no gene match: 4. The CDR3 has 14 amino acids. CDR3 amino acids: CASSFGTGGLGYTF. CDR3 sequence (DNA): TGTGCCAGCAGTTTCGGGACAGGGGGCTTGGGCTACACCTTC.